A single sample is the source of the 2 T cell receptor beta chains below, sequenced in a study of radiation and T cells in renal cell carcinoma. Some clones are missing from TCRdb's copy, which holds only in-frame ones; the method was immunoSEQ multiplex PCR. Among roughly 90,000 clones, around 81% were seen once, and the ten largest hold around 9.4%. Time point in this sample: blood 4 weeks post-SBRT, at nephrectomy. Regarding treatment: 15 Gy SBRT to primary tumor, nephrectomy 4 weeks later. The sequences come from blood, collected from a patient whose treatment included radiotherapy and nephrectomy. The receptors come from a man aged 50 or older with renal cell carcinoma.

This sequence joins TRBV6-1 and TRBJ1-1; D remains ambiguous. The length of the CDR3 is 14 residues. Trimming pared 7 bases from V and 4 bases from J, leaving 16 bases between. Germline-derived CDR1 and CDR2 are MNHNS and SASEGT. CDR3 bases: TGTGCCAGCACCAGCGGGGTCGGTAGCACTGAAGCTTTCTTT. It codes for CASTSGVGSTEAFF.

The V call is TRBV18, the J call TRBJ2-6; D gene uncertain. The CDR3 spans 18 residues. CDR1 and CDR2 (germline): KGHSH, LQKENI. The V end lost 3 bases, the J end lost 0 bases, and 15 bases lay between the germline ends. The CDR3 spells CASSPTSPSSSGANVLTF. The CDR3 coding sequence is TGTGCCAGCTCACCTACCTCCCCTTCAAGCTCTGGGGCCAACGTCCTGACTTTC.